This T cell receptor beta chain was recovered during a study of T cell responses to AZD1222 COVID-19 vaccine (dated by TCRdb to about 2021). Regarding the research as a whole: AZD1222 recipients given second doses at about 4 weeks or at about 12 weeks were pooled, since spike-specific TCR depth and breadth were not found to differ between the two schedules. TCR sequencing was performed for 230 to 250 trial participants, of whom about 200 were given two doses of AZD1222 and 26 were given two doses of MenACWY control vaccine. Trial participants were enrolled by age into 18-55, 56-69 and 70-plus year subgroups, with 148, 28 and 57 TCR-sequenced participants respectively. Broader findings and caveats from the paper: The whole spike protein was spanned by vaccine-associated CD4 TCRs, and dominant responses were seen in regions 160-218 and 743-854. Reportedly, close to half of the unique spike-specific TCRs recognized epitopes lying outside the regions that are mutated in the B.1.351 and B.1.1.7 variants. Conclusions about previously exposed vaccinees are limited because only six or seven AZD1222 recipients were SARS-CoV-2 seropositive at baseline. Because no day 14 peak-response samples were available, the repertoires could be characterized only after the peak T cell response. Participants were mostly white British and included more females than males, and it was suggested by the authors that clonal diversity may have been underestimated. In the small 56-69-year group, the increase in depth fell short of significance, most likely because of low power. Spike-specific TCR breadth and depth rose significantly after two AZD1222 doses compared with day 0 and with MenACWY recipients.

The CDR3 regions of human TCRbeta chains were subjected to immunosequencing. From the authors' description of their analysis: Repertoire TCRs were matched against a reference library of SARS-CoV-2-specific TCRs generated with the MIRA antigen-specificity platform. Breadth was defined as the fraction of unique TCRs that were SARS-CoV-2-associated, and depth was defined as the fraction of total T cells that were SARS-CoV-2-associated. Using the MIRA data, each spike-specific TCR was mapped to the spike region that the TCR reacts to and placed in a CD4 or CD8 class. Log10-transformed breadth and depth values were compared by one-way ANOVA with Sidak's multiple comparisons tests. The clones in this table, taken by TCRdb from immuneACCESS, are in-frame only. Not every clone is retained; where verified, under half of the shortfall comes from an unresolved V gene, and the cause of the rest is unknown. V and J calls and clone size are as listed in that table; D and trimming were resolved from the DNA. For this sample there are about 73,000 clones; about 91% appear just once. The ten largest clones take up 20% of the sample.

As concerns this clone: The antigen it recognizes is unknown. Base qualities are not at hand, and no much larger clone is one base apart.

The germline V gene gives CDR1 as SGHDN and CDR2 as FVKESK. The CDR3 spans 14 residues, from the cysteine through the phenylalanine. Solely the CDR3 DNA is kept, with 42 bases framed from the first base. Unmatched junction bases come to 5, with V trimmed by 3 bases and J by 6 bases. Read against the paper, the sample's time point label means: baseline before first vaccination. Samples from vaccinated people were obtained from the UK trials COV001 and COV002, which included a single-blind randomized controlled phase 2/3 trial of AZD1222 (ChAdOx1 nCoV-19) in healthy adults. Trial participant PBMC samples were collected at day 0 and day 28 after the second dose for TCRbeta chain sequencing.

The rearranged chain carries TRBV14 and TRBJ2-7; the junction holds 10 bases that match TRBD1. The origin of this receptor is an adult in good health. Sequences were derived from peripheral blood, sampled on day 0 of AZD1222 vaccination. The base sequence is TGTGCCAGCAGCCAGCGACAGGGGGCAGTCGAGCAGTACTTC. Its amino acids are CASSQRQGAVEQYF.